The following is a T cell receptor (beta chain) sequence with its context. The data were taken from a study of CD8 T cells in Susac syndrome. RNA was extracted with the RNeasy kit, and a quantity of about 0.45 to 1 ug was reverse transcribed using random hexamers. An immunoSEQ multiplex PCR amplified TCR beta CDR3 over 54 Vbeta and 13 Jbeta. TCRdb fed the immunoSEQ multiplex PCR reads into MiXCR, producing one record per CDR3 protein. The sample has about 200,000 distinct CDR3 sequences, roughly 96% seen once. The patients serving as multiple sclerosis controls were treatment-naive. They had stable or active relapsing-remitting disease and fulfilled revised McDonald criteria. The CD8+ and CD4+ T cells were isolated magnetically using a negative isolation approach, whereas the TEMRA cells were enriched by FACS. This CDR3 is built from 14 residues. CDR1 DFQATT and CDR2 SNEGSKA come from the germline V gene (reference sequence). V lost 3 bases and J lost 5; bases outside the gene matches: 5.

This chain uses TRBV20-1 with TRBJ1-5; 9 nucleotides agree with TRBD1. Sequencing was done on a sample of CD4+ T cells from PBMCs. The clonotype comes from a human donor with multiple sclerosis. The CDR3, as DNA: TGCAGTGCTAGTCGACAGGGGGTCGATCAGCCCCAGCATTTT. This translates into CSASRQGVDQPQHF.